This TCR beta chain was recorded in a study of blood T cell repertoires in COVID-19. Study-level information: PBMCs, B-cell-depleted T cells, or T cells provided the cDNA or gDNA that made up the material.

Enrolled through a virtual design, the participants were between about 18 and 100 years of age and came from about two dozen US areas. Donors of Cohort 3 who recovered were those that had two negative PCRs, clearance, or symptom resolution. Libraries were prepared by immunoSEQ multiplex PCR; TCRdb keeps only in-frame clonotypes and omits some of them. The profile shows some 310,000 clones, around nine tenths of them singletons. V lost 1 base, J lost 2 bases, and 6 bases lay in between. The CDR3 is made up of 13 amino acids. Germline V gives CDR1 LGHDT, CDR2 YNNKEL (reference sequence). The TCR was taken from a woman in her 30s who had recovered from COVID-19. Sequencing was performed on PBMCs or T cells enriched from blood (not recorded which). The chain employs TRBV3-1 (or the pseudogene TRBV3-2) and TRBJ2-7, with unresolved D. Written as DNA, the CDR3 is TGTGCCAGCAGCCAAGGAGTGCCCTACGAGCAGTACTTC. This sequence encodes CASSQGVPYEQYF.